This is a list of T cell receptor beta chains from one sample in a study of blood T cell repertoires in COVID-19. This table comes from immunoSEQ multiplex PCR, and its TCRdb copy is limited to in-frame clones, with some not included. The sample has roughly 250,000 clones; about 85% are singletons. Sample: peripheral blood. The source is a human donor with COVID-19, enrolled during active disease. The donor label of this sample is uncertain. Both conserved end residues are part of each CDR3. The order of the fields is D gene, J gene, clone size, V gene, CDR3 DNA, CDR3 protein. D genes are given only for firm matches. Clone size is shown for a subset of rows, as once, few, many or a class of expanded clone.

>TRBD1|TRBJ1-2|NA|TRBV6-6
TGTGCCAGCAGTAGACAGGGGGACTATGGCTACACCTTC
CASSRQGDYGYTF
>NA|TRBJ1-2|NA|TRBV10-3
TGTGCCGCCAACCCAGGCGAGAGGGGGAGAGTGGTAGGCTACACCTTC
CAANPGERGRVVGYTF
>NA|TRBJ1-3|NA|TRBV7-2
TGTGCCAGCAGCCCTTCTTCCGGGACACCTGGAAACACCATATATTTT
CASSPSSGTPGNTIYF
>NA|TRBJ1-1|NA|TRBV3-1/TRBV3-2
TGTGCCAGCAGCCAAACACAGGGTAACACTGAAGCTTTCTTT
CASSQTQGNTEAFF
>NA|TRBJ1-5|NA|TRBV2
TGTGCCAGCGATCGTCAGGGGTATCAGCCCCAGCATTTT
CASDRQGYQPQHF
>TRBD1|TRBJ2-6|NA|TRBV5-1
TGCGCCAGCAGGACAGGGGGCGCTTCTGGGGCCAACGTCCTGACTTTC
CASRTGGASGANVLTF
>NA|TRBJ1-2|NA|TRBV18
TGTGCCAGCTCACCAGTAAGACAGGACTTCTATGGCTACACCTTC
CASSPVRQDFYGYTF
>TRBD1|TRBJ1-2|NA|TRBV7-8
TGTGCCAGCAGCAGAAGACAGGGCCTAGAGTATGGCTACACCTTC
CASSRRQGLEYGYTF
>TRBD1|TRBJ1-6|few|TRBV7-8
TGTGCCAGCAGCTTAGACAGGGGGCGAACCCTCCACTTT
CASSLDRGRTLHF
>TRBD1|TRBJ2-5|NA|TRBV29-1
TGCAGCGTTGAGACAGGGCAAGAGACCCAGTACTTC
CSVETGQETQYF
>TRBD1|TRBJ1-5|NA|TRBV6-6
TGTGCCAGCAGCCAACCCCAGGGGGCCGGGCAGCCCCAGCATTTT
CASSQPQGAGQPQHF
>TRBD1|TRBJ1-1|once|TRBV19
TGTGCCAGTAGTCCCTGGACAGGGGCTGAAGCTTTCTTT
CASSPWTGAEAFF
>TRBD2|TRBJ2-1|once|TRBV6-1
TGTGCCAGCAGAGAAGGGACTAGCGGCCGCTCCTACAATGAGCAGTTCTTC
CASREGTSGRSYNEQFF
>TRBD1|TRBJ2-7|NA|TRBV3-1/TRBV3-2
TGTGCCAGCAGCCAAGACGGGACAGGCTTTAGTGAGCAGTACTTC
CASSQDGTGFSEQYF
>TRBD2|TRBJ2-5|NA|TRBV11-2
TGTGCCAGCAGCCGGACTAGCGGGTACCAAGAGACCCAGTACTTC
CASSRTSGYQETQYF
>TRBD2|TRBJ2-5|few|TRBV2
TGTGCCAGCAGGGTCGGGAGGGGCCAAGAGACCCAGTACTTC
CASRVGRGQETQYF
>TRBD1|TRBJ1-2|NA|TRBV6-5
TGTGCCAGCAGATCAACAGGGGTCTATGGCTACACCTTC
CASRSTGVYGYTF
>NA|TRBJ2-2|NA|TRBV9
TGTGCCAGCACGTACGGCAGGGCGAACACCGGGGAGCTGTTTTTT
CASTYGRANTGELFF
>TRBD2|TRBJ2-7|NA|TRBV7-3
TGTGCCAGCAGCTCAGGAGGGACTAGCGGAGACGAGCAGTACTTC
CASSSGGTSGDEQYF
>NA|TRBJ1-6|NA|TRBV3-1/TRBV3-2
TGTGCCAGCAGCCAAGGGTCCGGGGGGTCACCCCTCCACTTT
CASSQGSGGSPLHF
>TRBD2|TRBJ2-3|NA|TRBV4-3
TGCGCCAGCAGCCAAGCGCTAGCGGGAGTCGGAGATACGCAGTATTTT
CASSQALAGVGDTQYF
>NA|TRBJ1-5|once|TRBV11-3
TGTGCCAGCAGCTTACCGGGACATCTGTTCGGGGAATATAGCAATCAGCCCCAGCATTTT
CASSLPGHLFGEYSNQPQHF
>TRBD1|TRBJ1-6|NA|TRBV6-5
TGTGCCAGCAGACTCTCGGGGACAGGGGGTTCACCCCTCCACTTT
CASRLSGTGGSPLHF
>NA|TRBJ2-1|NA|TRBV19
TGTGCCAGTAGTATCAGGGTGACATGGGGTGAGCAGTTCTTC
CASSIRVTWGEQFF
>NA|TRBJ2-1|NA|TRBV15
TGTGCCACCAGCAGCGCGGTCGGGGCCTACAATGAGCAGTTCTTC
CATSSAVGAYNEQFF
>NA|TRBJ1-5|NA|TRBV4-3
TGCGCCAGCAGCCTCGGCAGGGCTCCCAATCAGCCCCAGCATTTT
CASSLGRAPNQPQHF
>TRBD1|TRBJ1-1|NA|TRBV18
TGTGCCAGCTCACCGACAGGGGGCTTTGTTGAAGCTTTCTTT
CASSPTGGFVEAFF
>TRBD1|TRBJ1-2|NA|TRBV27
TGTGCCAGCAGTTTCGGGACAGGCCTATATGGCTACACCTTC
CASSFGTGLYGYTF
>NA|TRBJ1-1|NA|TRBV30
TGTGCCTGGAGTTCCACGGGGAACACTGAAGCTTTCTTT
CAWSSTGNTEAFF